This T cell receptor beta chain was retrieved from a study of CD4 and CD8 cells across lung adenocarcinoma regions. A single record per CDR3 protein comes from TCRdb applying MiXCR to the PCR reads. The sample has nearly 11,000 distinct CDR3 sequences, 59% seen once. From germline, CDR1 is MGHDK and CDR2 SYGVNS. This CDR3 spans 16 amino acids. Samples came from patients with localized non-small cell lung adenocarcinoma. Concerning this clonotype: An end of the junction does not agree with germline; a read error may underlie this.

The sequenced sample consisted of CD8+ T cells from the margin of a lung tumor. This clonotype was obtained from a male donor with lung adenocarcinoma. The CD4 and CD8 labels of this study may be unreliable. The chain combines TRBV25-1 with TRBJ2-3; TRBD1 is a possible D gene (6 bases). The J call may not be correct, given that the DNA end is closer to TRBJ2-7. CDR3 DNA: TGTGCGAGCAGCGAATGGGGGCTGTGGGCCACAGACACGCAGTACTTC. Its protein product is CASSEWGLWATDTQYF.